This TCR beta chain comes out of a study of shared clonotypes between healthy human individuals. Looking at the study overall: Three plates were used per donor for CD4 naive, three for CD4 memory, two for CD8 naive and one for CD8 memory.

CDR1 and CDR2 from the germline V gene are LNHNV and YYDKDF (reference sequence). The CDR3 consists of 15 residues. With V trimmed by 5 bases and J by 5 bases, 7 bases remained unmatched. Each PCR replicate from the sorted subsets contained approximately 0.2 ug DNA, which is about 30,000 T cell genomes. Sequencing used immunoSEQ multiplex PCR; TCRdb keeps in-frame clones, though not all of them. The sample has roughly 170,000 clones, roughly 70% seen once. The sample consisted of memory CD4+ T cells sorted from blood. The subset denotes: CD45RA-negative fraction. V usage is TRBV15 and J usage is TRBJ2-1; 9 nucleotides align to TRBD2. The sequence derives from a man aged 25-45 years in good health. CDR3 nucleotide sequence: TGTGCCACCAGCGCTAGCGGGACGGGAAACAATGAGCAGTTCTTC. It translates to CATSASGTGNNEQFF.